Following are 5 T cell receptor beta chains from one sample sequenced in a study of blood T cell repertoires in COVID-19. Profiling relied on immunoSEQ multiplex PCR, and the TCRdb table lists in-frame clones only, not all of them. The repertoire holds 60,000 to 80,000 clones, with 85% as singletons. Sequencing was done on a sample of peripheral blood. The source is a man aged 45-65 years with acute or convalescent COVID-19.

The rearrangement links TRBV19 to TRBJ2-1; TRBD2 matches at 9 bases. The length of the CDR3 is 17 residues. V was clipped by 0 bases and J by 5 bases; unmatched bases: 8. CDR1 and CDR2 (germline): LNHDA, SQIVND (reference sequence). Written as DNA, the CDR3 is TGTGCCAGTAGTATAGAATTCGGCGGGGGGGCGCACAATGAGCAGTTCTTC. Translation gives CASSIEFGGGAHNEQFF.

The chain joins TRBV7-2 to TRBJ2-1; D gene unclear. The V and J ends lost 0 bases and 14 bases respectively, with 11 bases between them. The germline V gene encodes CDR1 SGHTA and CDR2 FQGNSA. The CDR3 length is 12 residues. The CDR3 DNA follows: TGTGCCAGCAGCTTAGCGTCGTCAGATGAGTTCTTC. Translated: CASSLASSDEFF.

The chain joins TRBV3-1 (or the pseudogene TRBV3-2) to TRBJ2-5; D is possibly TRBD2 (5 bases). Trimming left V 3 bases short and J 1 base short, with 15 bases between. Germline V gene lookup returns CDR1 LGHDT and CDR2 YNNKEL (reference sequence). The CDR3 contains 16 residues. Here the CDR3 reads CASSHLGGLLQETQYF. CDR3 nucleotide sequence: TGTGCCAGCAGCCACTTAGGAGGTCTACTCCAAGAGACCCAGTACTTC.

The chain uses TRBV10-3 and TRBJ2-3, with D perhaps matching TRBD1 (6 bases). The V gene's germline CDR1 is ENHRY and CDR2 SYGVKD. The CDR3 spans 17 residues. V lost 0 bases, J lost 4 bases, and 17 bases lay in between. CDR3 residues: CAISESGRPGDPDTQYF. The CDR3 DNA reads as TGTGCCATCAGTGAGTCGGGACGTCCAGGGGACCCAGATACGCAGTATTTT.

This clone was counted a few times. This rearrangement joins TRBV24-1 to TRBJ2-3; D gene unclear. Germline V lookup: CDR1 KGHDR, CDR2 SFDVKD. The CDR3 has 14 residues. The V end was cut by 1 base, the J end by 0 bases, with 4 bases between. CDR3 protein: CATSDFPSTDTQYF. Here the CDR3 DNA reads TGTGCCACCAGTGATTTCCCGAGCACAGATACGCAGTATTTT.